Each of the 3 T cell receptor beta chains below was sequenced from the same sample in a study of shared clonotypes between healthy human individuals. Measured with immunoSEQ multiplex PCR; TCRdb has only the in-frame clones, and not every one. This repertoire shows hundreds of thousands of clones, about 96% found once; its top ten account for roughly 0.12%. Selected positively for CCR7 and CD45RO-negative, naive CD8 cells excluded terminally differentiated effector memory CD45RA+ cells. Sequenced input: naive CD8+ T cells sorted from blood. These receptors were obtained from a woman aged 25 to 39 in good health.

This sequence joins TRBV2 and TRBJ2-7; D is possibly TRBD1 (6 bases). The CDR3 contains 15 residues. The V end was cut by 7 bases, the J end by 5 bases, with 21 bases between. The germline V gene has CDR1 SNHLY and CDR2 FYNNEI. The CDR3 nucleotides read TGTGCCAGCAAACAGATGACAGGTAATTCGCACGAGCAGTACTTC. As protein: CASKQMTGNSHEQYF.

The chain combines TRBV7-9 with TRBJ1-2, with D uncertain. The V gene's germline CDR1 is SEHNR and CDR2 FQNEAQ (reference sequence). Trimming took off 5 bases at V and 5 bases at J, with 12 bases between the two ends. CDR3 length: 13 residues. The CDR3 DNA reads as TGTGCCAGCAGCCTGGTGGGAGGTTATGGCTACACCTTC. Protein product: CASSLVGGYGYTF.

The chain couples TRBV5-4 to TRBJ2-7; 7 nucleotides match TRBD1. The CDR3 is 14 amino acids. Germline-derived CDR1 and CDR2 are SGHNT and YYREEE (reference sequence). J gave up 2 bases and V 3 bases, and 5 bases lay outside the gene matches. CDR3 residues: CASSSRQGAYEQYF. As DNA, the CDR3 is TGTGCCAGCAGCTCCCGGCAGGGGGCCTACGAGCAGTACTTC. Supplemented by reference TRBV5-4 and TRBJ2-7, the full variable domain reads ETGVTQSPTHLIKTRGQQVTLRCSSQSGHNTVSWYQQALGQGPQFIFQYYREEENGRGNFPPRFSGLQFPNYSSELNVNALELDDSALYLCASSSRQGAYEQYFGPGTRLTVT.